This entry is about one T cell receptor (beta chain). Its antigen specificity is not known. No base quality information exists; no much larger clone differs at one position. This sample stems from a study of cytomegalovirus exposure and HLA in healthy donors (dated by TCRdb to 2016 to 2017). About the investigation overall: A later analysis indicated that the 110 or so validation repertoires were generated on the platform also employed for the 700 or so repertoires of the first cohort. The study aimed to test whether signatures of past pathogen exposure could be identified by cataloging public T cell receptors. Along with the roughly 670-subject first cohort, a separate validation cohort of over a hundred different subjects was used. The study combined high-throughput TCR immunosequencing, statistical association of individual TCRs with disease status, and machine learning to predict cytomegalovirus infection status. On the study overall, not on this receptor specifically: A later analysis lacked HLA typing for the validation cohort, so it scored co-occurrence in that cohort across all 130 or so repertoires. In vitro tests confirmed that a few of the cytomegalovirus-associated TCR beta chains recognize cytomegalovirus antigens. Across donors, most TCR sequences were observed very rarely, whereas some public TCRs were present in many individuals. The study gave a list of around 170 TCR beta chains associated with cytomegalovirus. The classifier was reported to diagnose cytomegalovirus status with high specificity and sensitivity in both the original and validation cohorts. According to the authors, the approach could potentially be generalized to other disease states and immunological phenotypes. Of the cluster scores, 85% to 95% were above 0 in a later analysis, which found that TCRs clustered in the first cohort also tended to co-occur in the 90 to 150 validation repertoires.

Donors formed part of the validation cohort, which comprised 120 subjects and was distinct from the first cohort of 690 or so subjects. Receptors were amplified or captured by the immunoSEQ multiplex PCR assay. The authors' analysis ran thus. A statistical classification framework was developed to diagnose cytomegalovirus status using the catalog of TCR beta chain sequences. TCRdb took over this immuneACCESS table, retaining in-frame rearrangements with V and J assigned. Such tables are incomplete; in checked studies, under half of the missing clones stem from an unresolved V gene, and the remainder is unexplained. Clone size and V and J calls were adopted from that table, with D and trimming inferred from the DNA. This sample has around 95,000 clones in its table, and around 84% of those were observed once. 20% of the sample is held by the ten biggest clonotypes. The clonotype was recovered from a man aged 18 to 29 in good health and CMV-seropositive. The sequenced sample consisted of PBMCs.

The encoded CDR3 is CASGQGMLSYEQYF. The DNA is as follows: TGTGCCAGCGGACAGGGAATGTTAAGCTACGAGCAGTACTTC. This chain joins TRBV2 to TRBJ2-5, and TRBD1 aligns with 8 junction nucleotides. The DNA end is more similar to TRBJ2-7, so the J call may be wrong. CDR3 length: 14 amino acids, cysteine to phenylalanine. Kept here is only the CDR3 DNA, which spans 42 bases and is read in frame from base 1. According to the germline V gene, CDR1 reads SNHLY and CDR2 reads FYNNEI.